The entry below describes one T cell receptor beta chain. This entry comes from a study of blood T cell repertoires in COVID-19. Background on the study: Samples of COVID-19 (acute and convalescent) were obtained from the United States, Italy and Spain.

V dropped 5 bases and J dropped 7 bases, with 20 bases sitting between them. There are 15 residues in the CDR3. Germline loops: CDR1 SGHTA, CDR2 FQGNSA. In the original analysis: Estimation of nucleated cell counts relied on the amplification of reference gene primers. Data came from immunoSEQ multiplex PCR; TCRdb stores just in-frame clones and leaves some out. V and J calls plus clone size are reproduced from that table; the DNA served to infer D and trimming. Of about 250,000 clones in the sample, about 91% are singletons; the top ten hold 6% to 6.5%. V gene TRBV7-2 combines with J gene TRBJ1-2; no clear D gene. The clonotype comes from a young woman with COVID-19, enrolled during active disease. Material for sequencing was peripheral blood. The CDR3 DNA sequence: TGTGCCAGCAGCATATCACCAGCGGCCCTATCTGGCTACACCTTC. This codes for CASSISPAALSGYTF.